This is a list of T cell receptor beta chains from one sample in a study of cytomegalovirus exposure and HLA in healthy donors. Method: immunoSEQ multiplex PCR; TCRdb's copy keeps in-frame clones and lacks some. Among 95,000 to 150,000 clones, approximately 79% were seen once, and the ten largest hold 2.1%. The sequenced sample was PBMCs. These receptors were collected from a man aged 25-45 years in good health and CMV-seronegative. Both conserved end residues are part of each CDR3. A D gene is named only where the DNA matches it firmly. Only some rows state a clone size, as once, few, many or a class for expanded clones.

clone size	V gene	J gene	D gene	CDR3 DNA	CDR3 protein
-	TRBV5-1	TRBJ1-3	-	TGCGCCAGCAGCAGCGACCCCGGAAACACCATATATTTT	CASSSDPGNTIYF
-	TRBV2	TRBJ1-4	-	TGTGCCAGCATCTTGGGAGGGGGAAGGTATGAAAAACTGTTTTTT	CASILGGGRYEKLFF
-	TRBV7-2	TRBJ1-1	-	TGTGCCAGCAGCTCTCCCCGGGACTTCCCGAAAGTCGCTTTCTTT	CASSSPRDFPKVAFF
-	TRBV27	TRBJ2-7	TRBD1	TGTGCCAGCAGTTTTCGACAGGGTTCCTACGAGCAGTACTTC	CASSFRQGSYEQYF
-	TRBV13	TRBJ2-1	TRBD1	TGTGCCAGCAGCAAAAATCGGGACAGCAATGAGCAGTTCTTC	CASSKNRDSNEQFF
-	TRBV6-5	TRBJ2-7	TRBD2	TGTGCCAGCAGTTACCGATCGGTAGCGGGCAACTACGAGCAGTACTTC	CASSYRSVAGNYEQYF
-	TRBV10-3	TRBJ1-5	-	TGTGCCATCAGTGAGTCGGCAGGCGGGCAGCCCCAGCATTTT	CAISESAGGQPQHF
once	TRBV7-9	TRBJ1-4	-	TGTGCCAGCAGCTCCCTTGGGGAGACTAATGAAAAACTGTTTTTT	CASSSLGETNEKLFF
-	TRBV7-2	TRBJ1-1	TRBD1	TGTGCCAGCAGCTTAGCGTTGGGGACAGGCCTTTCTAACACTGAAGCTTTCTTT	CASSLALGTGLSNTEAFF
-	TRBV7-9	TRBJ1-6	-	TGTGCCAGCAGCTTAGCGCTAGGACAGTCTTCACCCCTCCACTTT	CASSLALGQSSPLHF
-	TRBV10-3	TRBJ1-3	TRBD1	TGTGCCATCAGTGACCTGGACAGGGGAAACACCATATATTTT	CAISDLDRGNTIYF
-	TRBV2	TRBJ2-7	-	TGTGCCAGCAGTGGGTCGAGCTACGAGCAGTACTTC	CASSGSSYEQYF
-	TRBV4-1	TRBJ1-4	TRBD1	TGCGCCAGCAGCCCTGCGGCGGGACAGGGGGATGAAAAACTGTTTTTT	CASSPAAGQGDEKLFF
-	TRBV9	TRBJ1-4	-	TGTGCCAGCAGCGTAGACCAGGCCGGCTTTTCAACTAATGAAAAACTGTTTTTT	CASSVDQAGFSTNEKLFF
-	TRBV19	TRBJ1-2	TRBD1	TGTGCCAGTAGTCCCGGGACAGGGGTTTATGGCTACACCTTC	CASSPGTGVYGYTF
-	TRBV5-1	TRBJ1-2	-	TGCGCCAGCAGCCGGGACACCGACTATGGCTACACCTTC	CASSRDTDYGYTF
-	TRBV7-2	TRBJ1-2	TRBD1	TGTGCCAGCAGCTTAGTCGGGACAGGGGTCGGTAGCGGCTACACCTTC	CASSLVGTGVGSGYTF
-	TRBV5-1	TRBJ2-3	TRBD2	TGCGCCAGCAGCTTGGGGACTAGCGGGGTCTATACGCAGTATTTT	CASSLGTSGVYTQYF
few	TRBV7-2	TRBJ2-7	-	TGTGCCAGCAGCTCCGAATACTCGGACAGCTCCTACGAGCAGTACTTC	CASSSEYSDSSYEQYF
-	TRBV9	TRBJ2-5	TRBD2	TGTGCCAGCAGCGTAAGACTAGCGGGGGGCCAAGAGACCCAGTACTTC	CASSVRLAGGQETQYF
-	TRBV19	TRBJ1-2	-	TGTGCCAGTAGCCTAGGACATAAGTCAGCTGATAGCTATGGCTACACCTTC	CASSLGHKSADSYGYTF
-	TRBV5-1	TRBJ1-1	-	TGCGCCAGCAGTCCGACGGCGGTGAACACTGAAGCTTTCTTT	CASSPTAVNTEAFF
few	TRBV19	TRBJ2-1	-	TGTGCCAGTAGTATTTCAGGAAACAATGAGCAGTTCTTC	CASSISGNNEQFF
-	TRBV9	TRBJ2-2	-	TGTGCCAGCAGCGCACCCGGCCAGGGAAACACCGGGGAGCTGTTTTTT	CASSAPGQGNTGELFF
once	TRBV19	TRBJ1-2	-	TGTGCCAGTAGTACCCTACCGGGATCGGACTATGGCTACACCTTC	CASSTLPGSDYGYTF
-	TRBV10-3	TRBJ2-3	TRBD1	TGTGCCATCACGACAGGGAGAACAGATACGCAGTATTTT	CAITTGRTDTQYF
-	TRBV27	TRBJ2-7	TRBD1	TGTGCCAGCAGTCCGTCCGGACAGGGAACCTACGAGCAGTACTTC	CASSPSGQGTYEQYF
-	TRBV28	TRBJ2-4	-	TGTGCCAGCAGTTTCCTCAGGGGCGGCAAAAACATTCAGTACTTC	CASSFLRGGKNIQYF
few	TRBV9	TRBJ2-1	-	TGTGCCAGCAGCGTAGGTGGCAGGAGGTACAATGAGCAGTTCTTC	CASSVGGRRYNEQFF
-	TRBV10-3	TRBJ2-5	-	TGTGCCATCAGACAGGGTATTGCAGAGACCCAGTACTTC	CAIRQGIAETQYF
-	TRBV28	TRBJ1-1	TRBD1	TGTGCCAGCAGTTCAGGGGGCACTGAAGCTTTCTTT	CASSSGGTEAFF
-	TRBV9	TRBJ2-7	TRBD1	TGTGCCAGCAGCCCGCGACAGGGACCGCACGAGCAGTACTTC	CASSPRQGPHEQYF
few	TRBV10-3	TRBJ1-1	-	TGTGCCATCAGTGAACGTTCGGCGGGGAACACTGAAGCTTTCTTT	CAISERSAGNTEAFF
-	TRBV5-6	TRBJ1-5	-	TGTGCCAGCAGCCCTGACCCCAGGGGCAATCAGCCCCAGCATTTT	CASSPDPRGNQPQHF
-	TRBV21-1	TRBJ2-7	-	TGTGCCAGCAGCAAAGGCCCCCTGCGTGAGCAGTACTTC	CASSKGPLREQYF
few	TRBV2	TRBJ2-7	TRBD1	TGTGCCAGCAGACGGACAGGGACCTACGAGCAGTACTTC	CASRRTGTYEQYF
-	TRBV28	TRBJ1-2	TRBD1	TGTGCCAGCAGTTCCGACAGGGGGAATTACTATGGCTACACCTTC	CASSSDRGNYYGYTF
-	TRBV11-2	TRBJ2-4	TRBD1	TGTGCCAGCAGCCCGCGACAGGGGGTAGCCAAAAACATTCAGTACTTC	CASSPRQGVAKNIQYF
once	TRBV5-1	TRBJ2-7	TRBD2	TGCGCCAGCGGCCCCTTGGGGGGGAGCTCCTACGAGCAGTACTTC	CASGPLGGSSYEQYF
-	TRBV5-6	TRBJ2-1	-	TGTGCCAGCAGCTTGGAGGCAGGGACTCTCTACAATGAGCAGTTCTTC	CASSLEAGTLYNEQFF